One and the same sample provided the 18 T cell receptor beta chains below, sequenced in a study of blood T cell repertoires in COVID-19. Here immunoSEQ multiplex PCR was the method, and the copy in TCRdb shows in-frame clones only, minus some. Among roughly 200,000 clones listed, over 75% were seen once. Material for sequencing was peripheral blood. These TCRs come from a man aged 55-75 years with acute or convalescent COVID-19.

The chain carries TRBV4-2 and TRBJ2-1, with 11 bases matching TRBD2. J lost 4 bases, V lost 7 bases, and 6 bases had no gene match. The CDR3 spans 15 residues. Germline CDR1 reads LGHNA; CDR2 reads YNFKEQ. The CDR3 nucleotides are TGTGCCAGCACGATCGGACTAGCGGGTTACAATGAGCAGTTCTTC. It is translated as CASTIGLAGYNEQFF.

A single count supports this clone. The chain combines TRBV3-1 (or the pseudogene TRBV3-2) with TRBJ2-7; TRBD2 matches 11 bases. The CDR3 contains 15 residues. From germline, CDR1 is LGHDT and CDR2 YNNKEL (reference sequence). The trim removed 6 bases at V and 2 bases at J, leaving 6 bases unmatched. CDR3 region: CASRLAGEVAYEQYF. CDR3 bases: TGTGCCAGCAGACTAGCGGGAGAGGTCGCCTACGAGCAGTACTTC.

CDR3 coding DNA: TGTGCCAGCAGTTACCAGAGCGGGAGGCGGGATACGCAGTATTTT. Amino acids: CASSYQSGRRDTQYF. This sequence joins TRBV6-6 and TRBJ2-3; 9 bases agree with TRBD2. The V and J ends lost 2 bases and 6 bases, in that order; junction bases with no gene match: 6. The CDR3 is 15 residues long. Germline V gives CDR1 MNHNY, CDR2 SVGAGI (reference sequence).

The gene calls are TRBV19 and TRBJ2-2; 8 bases match TRBD2. Germline lookup yields CDR1 LNHDA and CDR2 SQIVND (reference sequence). The CDR3 loop spans 15 amino acids. The ends lost 2 bases at V and 4 bases at J; junction bases unmatched: 3. This CDR3 is CASSIISGTTGELFF. Written as DNA, the CDR3 is TGTGCCAGTAGTATAATTAGCGGGACCACCGGGGAGCTGTTTTTT.

The genes are TRBV19 and TRBJ1-4, with D perhaps TRBD1 (5 bases). V was clipped by 7 bases and J by 8 bases, with 11 bases between them. There are 12 residues in the CDR3. Germline-derived CDR1 and CDR2 are LNHDA and SQIVND (reference sequence). The DNA for the CDR3 is TGTGCCAGTACAGGACACAACGAAAAACTGTTTTTT. This sequence encodes CASTGHNEKLFF.

This chain links TRBV24-1 with TRBJ2-7; D not certain. Trimming left V 5 bases short and J 6 bases short, with 10 bases between. The germline gives CDR1 KGHDR, CDR2 SFDVKD. The CDR3 runs to 12 residues. The CDR3 DNA reads as TGTGCCACCAGTGGCGACTCGGCCGAGCAGTACTTC. Translating it yields CATSGDSAEQYF.

V gene TRBV19 combines with J gene TRBJ1-1, with D perhaps matching TRBD1 (5 bases). The CDR3 runs 12 residues. Germline CDR1 LNHDA, CDR2 SQIVND (reference sequence). The V end lost 5 bases, the J end lost 9 bases, and 13 bases lay between the germline ends. CDR3 in DNA: TGTGCCAGTAGTCTCGGGGGGGATCAAGCTTTCTTT. Translating gives CASSLGGDQAFF.

This rearrangement joins TRBV24-1 to TRBJ2-2; D is unclear. Germline V lookup: CDR1 KGHDR, CDR2 SFDVKD. The germline V and J ends were trimmed by 4 bases and 5 bases, with 7 bases remaining between them. This CDR3 comprises 13 residues. CDR3 DNA: TGTGCCACCAGTGAGAGGCTAACCGGGGAGCTGTTTTTT. It codes for CATSERLTGELFF.

The chain combines TRBV10-3 with TRBJ2-2, with D possibly matching TRBD1 (6 bases). The germline gives CDR1 ENHRY, CDR2 SYGVKD. V was shortened by 4 bases and J by 5 bases, with 11 bases between the two germline ends. The CDR3 is 14 amino acids. For the CDR3, the DNA is TGTGCCATCAGTGCAGGGGACCTAACCGGGGAGCTGTTTTTT. Amino acids: CAISAGDLTGELFF.

The CDR3 protein is CASSTRQGMSQYF. CDR3 in DNA: TGTGCCAGCAGCACCCGACAGGGGATGTCGCAGTATTTT. V is TRBV5-6 and J is TRBJ2-3; TRBD1 matches at 8 bases. The germline gives CDR1 SGHDT, CDR2 YYEEEE. The J segment lost 10 bases and the V segment lost 4 bases, leaving 8 bases of the junction unmatched. CDR3 length: 13 residues.

The chain uses TRBV5-1 and TRBJ2-7; 7 bases line up with TRBD1. Per germline, CDR1 SGHRS and CDR2 YFSETQ. Germline trimming cut 4 bases from V and 0 bases from J; bases unmatched to any gene: 7. The CDR3 contains 15 residues. The CDR3: CASSTGTAASYEQYF. CDR3 bases: TGCGCCAGCAGCACCGGGACAGCCGCCTCCTACGAGCAGTACTTC.

The count of this clone is one. This sequence joins TRBV18 and TRBJ1-4, with D unresolved. Germline CDR1 and CDR2: KGHSH and LQKENI. Trimming cost V 2 bases and J 8 bases, with 9 bases left between them. The CDR3 has 13 amino acids. The CDR3 reads CASSPGLREKLFF. Written as DNA, the CDR3 is TGTGCCAGCTCACCAGGGCTTAGGGAAAAACTGTTTTTT.

The chain links TRBV27 to TRBJ2-7, with 8 positions matching TRBD1. Germline V lookup: CDR1 MNHEY, CDR2 SMNVEV (reference sequence). This CDR3 region has 15 residues. The V gene end was trimmed by 6 bases and the J gene end by 5 bases; junction bases not matched to a gene: 12. CDR3 in amino acids: CASSLRRTGNHEQYF. The DNA for the CDR3 is TGTGCCAGCAGCCTAAGACGGACAGGGAACCACGAGCAGTACTTC.

The chain links TRBV7-9 to TRBJ2-3; D call uncertain. This CDR3 has 14 residues. The germline CDR1 and CDR2 sequences are SEHNR and FQNEAQ (reference sequence). The V end was cut by 1 base, the J end by 2 bases, with 7 bases between. The CDR3 loop is CASSLVEATDTQYF. The DNA of the CDR3 is TGTGCCAGCAGCTTAGTTGAGGCCACAGATACGCAGTATTTT.

The rearrangement joins TRBV24-1 to TRBJ2-7, with 9 bases lining up with TRBD2. The CDR3 contains 16 residues. Germline V gives CDR1 KGHDR, CDR2 SFDVKD. The ends lost 4 bases at V and 0 bases at J; junction bases unmatched: 6. CDR3 in DNA: TGTGCCACCAGTGAGGGTTCTAGCGGGGTCTCCTACGAGCAGTACTTC. Amino acid sequence: CATSEGSSGVSYEQYF.

The chain recombines TRBV5-6 with TRBJ1-5; perhaps TRBD1 as D (5 bases). The V gene's germline CDR1 is SGHDT and CDR2 YYEEEE. V was clipped by 4 bases and J by 1 base, with 15 bases between them. This CDR3 has 16 residues. In DNA, the CDR3 is TGTGCCAGCAGCCCTCGAGGGAGGGGCAGCAATCAGCCCCAGCATTTT. Translation gives CASSPRGRGSNQPQHF.

The chain joins TRBV5-4 to TRBJ2-5, with D maybe TRBD2 (5 bases). With 2 bases removed from V and 9 bases from J, the gap between germline ends came to 11 bases. CDR1 and CDR2 (germline): SGHNT, YYREEE (reference sequence). The CDR3 totals 12 residues. In nucleotides, the CDR3 is TGTGCCAGCAGCTTCACCGCCGGGGCCCAGTACTTC. Its translation: CASSFTAGAQYF.

The rearrangement uses TRBV28 and TRBJ1-5; possible D gene TRBD1, 6 bases. This CDR3 contains 15 residues. The germline V and J ends were trimmed by 6 bases and 9 bases, with 21 bases remaining between them. Germline assignment: CDR1 MDHEN and CDR2 SYDVKM. CDR3 sequence (DNA): TGTGCCAGCAGCGCACTCAGGGGAATGGGTACGCCCCAGCATTTT. This encodes CASSALRGMGTPQHF. The entire variable domain, with the rest obtained from reference TRBV28 and TRBJ1-5, is as follows: DVKVTQSSRYLVKRTGEKVFLECVQDMDHENMFWYRQDPGLGLRLIYFSYDVKMKEKGDIPEGYSVSREKKERFSLILESASTNQTSMYLCASSALRGMGTPQHFGDGTRLSIL.